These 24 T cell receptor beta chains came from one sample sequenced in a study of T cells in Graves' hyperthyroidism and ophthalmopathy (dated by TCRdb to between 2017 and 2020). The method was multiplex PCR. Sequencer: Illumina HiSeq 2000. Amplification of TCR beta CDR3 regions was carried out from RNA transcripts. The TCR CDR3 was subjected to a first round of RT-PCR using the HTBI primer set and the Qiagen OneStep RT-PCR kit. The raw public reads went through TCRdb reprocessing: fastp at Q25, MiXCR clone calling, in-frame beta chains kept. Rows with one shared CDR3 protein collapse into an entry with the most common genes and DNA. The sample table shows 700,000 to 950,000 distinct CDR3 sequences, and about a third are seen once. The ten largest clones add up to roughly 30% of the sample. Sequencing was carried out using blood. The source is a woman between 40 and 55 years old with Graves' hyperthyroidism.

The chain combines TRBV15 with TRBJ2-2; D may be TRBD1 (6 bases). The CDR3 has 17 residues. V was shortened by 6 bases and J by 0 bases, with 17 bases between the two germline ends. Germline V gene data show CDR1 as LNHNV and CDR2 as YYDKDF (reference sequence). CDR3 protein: CATSAGPGHSNTGELFF. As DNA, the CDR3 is TGTGCCACCAGTGCGGGTCCGGGACATTCGAACACCGGGGAGCTGTTTTTT. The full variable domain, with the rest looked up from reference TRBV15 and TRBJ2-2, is DAMVIQNPRYQVTQFGKPVTLSCSQTLNHNVMYWYQQKSSQAPKLLFHYYDKDFNNEADTPDNFQSRRPNTSFCFLDIRSPGLGDTAMYLCATSAGPGHSNTGELFFGEGSRLTVL.

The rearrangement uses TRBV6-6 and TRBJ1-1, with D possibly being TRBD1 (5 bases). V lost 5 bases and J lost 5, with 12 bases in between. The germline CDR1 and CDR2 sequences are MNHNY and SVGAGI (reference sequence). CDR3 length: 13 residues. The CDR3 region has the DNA TGTGCCAGCAGTGAAAGGGAGGGGACTGAAGCTTTCTTT. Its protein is CASSEREGTEAFF.

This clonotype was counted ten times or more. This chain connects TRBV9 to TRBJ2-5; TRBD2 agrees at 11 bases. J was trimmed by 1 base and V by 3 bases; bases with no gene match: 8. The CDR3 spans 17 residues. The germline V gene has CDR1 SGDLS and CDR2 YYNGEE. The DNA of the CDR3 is TGTGCCAGCAGCGCGGGACTAGCGGTCGTCGTCCAAGAGACCCAGTACTTC. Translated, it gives CASSAGLAVVVQETQYF. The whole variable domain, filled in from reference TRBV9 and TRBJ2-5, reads DSGVTQTPKHLITATGQRVTLRCSPRSGDLSVYWYQQSLDQGLQFLIQYYNGEERAKGNILERFSAQQFPDLHSELNLSSLELGDSALYFCASSAGLAVVVQETQYFGPGTRLLVL.

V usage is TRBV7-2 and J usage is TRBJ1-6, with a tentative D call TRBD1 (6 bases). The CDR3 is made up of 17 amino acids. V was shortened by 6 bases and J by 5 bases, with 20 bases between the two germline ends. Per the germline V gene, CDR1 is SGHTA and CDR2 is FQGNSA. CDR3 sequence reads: CASRQRGIGRNNSPLHF. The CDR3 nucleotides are TGTGCCAGCAGACAGAGGGGGATTGGACGGAATAATTCACCCCTCCACTTT.

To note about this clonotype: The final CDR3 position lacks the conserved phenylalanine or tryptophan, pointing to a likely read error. CDR3 sequence: CASSQLDRVYEQYS. The CDR3 DNA follows: TGCGCCAGCAGCCAACTGGACAGGGTGTACGAGCAGTACTCC. The chain joins TRBV7-9 to TRBJ2-7, with TRBD1 matching over 8 bases. CDR1 and CDR2 from the germline V gene are SEHNR and FQNEAQ (reference sequence). The CDR3 totals 14 residues.

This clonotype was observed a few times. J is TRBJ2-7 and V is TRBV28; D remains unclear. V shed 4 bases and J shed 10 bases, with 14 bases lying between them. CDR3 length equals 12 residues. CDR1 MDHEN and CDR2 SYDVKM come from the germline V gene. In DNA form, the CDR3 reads TGTGCCAGCAGTTCGTCAGTATCGGTTCAGTACTTC. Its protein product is CASSSSVSVQYF. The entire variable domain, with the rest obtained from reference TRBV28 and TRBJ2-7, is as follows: DVKVTQSSRYLVKRTGEKVFLECVQDMDHENMFWYRQDPGLGLRLIYFSYDVKMKEKGDIPEGYSVSREKKERFSLILESASTNQTSMYLCASSSSVSVQYFGPGTRLTVT.

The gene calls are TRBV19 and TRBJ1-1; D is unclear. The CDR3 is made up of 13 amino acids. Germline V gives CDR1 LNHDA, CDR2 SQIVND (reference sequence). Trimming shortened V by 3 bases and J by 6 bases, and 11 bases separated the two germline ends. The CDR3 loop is CASSISGNAEAFF. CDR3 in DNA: TGTGCCAGTAGTATTTCTGGAAACGCTGAAGCTTTCTTT.

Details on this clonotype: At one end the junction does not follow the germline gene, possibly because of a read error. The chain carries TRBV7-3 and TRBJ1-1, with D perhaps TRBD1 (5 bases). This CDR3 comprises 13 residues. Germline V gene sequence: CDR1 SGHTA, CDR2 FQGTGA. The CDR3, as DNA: TGTGCCGGCAGCATCGGGGCGAACACTGAAGCTTTCTTT. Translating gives CAGSIGANTEAFF.

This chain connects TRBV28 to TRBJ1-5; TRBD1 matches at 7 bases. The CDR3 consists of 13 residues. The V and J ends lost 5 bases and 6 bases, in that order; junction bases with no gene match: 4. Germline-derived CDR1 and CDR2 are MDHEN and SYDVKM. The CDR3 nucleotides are TGTGCCAGCAGTCACTACAGGGGTCAGCCCCAGCATTTT. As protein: CASSHYRGQPQHF.

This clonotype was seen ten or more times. CDR3 amino acids: CASSLVPGGIQETQYF. CDR3 bases: TGCGCCAGCAGCTTGGTACCGGGGGGAATCCAAGAGACCCAGTACTTC. The chain is built from TRBV5-1 and TRBJ2-5, with 7 bases that match TRBD2. Germline CDR1 is SGHRS and CDR2 is YFSETQ. The CDR3 consists of 16 residues. J gave up 1 base and V 0 bases, and 6 bases lay outside the gene matches.

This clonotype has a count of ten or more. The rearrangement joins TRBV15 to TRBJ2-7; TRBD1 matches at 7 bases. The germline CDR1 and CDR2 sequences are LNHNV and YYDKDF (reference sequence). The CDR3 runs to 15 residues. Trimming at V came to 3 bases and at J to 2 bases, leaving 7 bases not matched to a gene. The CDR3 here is CATSRHTGTAYEQYF. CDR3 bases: TGTGCCACCAGCAGGCACACCGGGACAGCCTACGAGCAGTACTTC. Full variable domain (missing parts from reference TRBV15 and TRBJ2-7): DAMVIQNPRYQVTQFGKPVTLSCSQTLNHNVMYWYQQKSSQAPKLLFHYYDKDFNNEADTPDNFQSRRPNTSFCFLDIRSPGLGDTAMYLCATSRHTGTAYEQYFGPGTRLTVT.

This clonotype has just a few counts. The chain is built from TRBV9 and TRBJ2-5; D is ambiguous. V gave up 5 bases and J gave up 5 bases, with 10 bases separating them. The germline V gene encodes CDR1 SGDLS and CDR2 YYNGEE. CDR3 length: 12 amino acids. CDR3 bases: TGTGCCAGCAGTTACTACACGGAGACCCAGTACTTC. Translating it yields CASSYYTETQYF.

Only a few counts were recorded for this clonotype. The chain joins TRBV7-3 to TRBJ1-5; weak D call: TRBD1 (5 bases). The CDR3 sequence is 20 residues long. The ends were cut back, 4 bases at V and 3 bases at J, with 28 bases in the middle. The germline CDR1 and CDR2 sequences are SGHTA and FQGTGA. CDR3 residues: CASSWGVAASGVENNQPQHF. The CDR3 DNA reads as TGTGCCAGCAGCTGGGGGGTAGCGGCGTCGGGAGTGGAGAACAATCAGCCCCAGCATTTT. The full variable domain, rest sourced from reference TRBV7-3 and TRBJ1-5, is GAGVSQTPSNKVTEKGKYVELRCDPISGHTALYWYRQSLGQGPEFLIYFQGTGAADDSGLPNDRFFAVRPEGSVSTLKIQRTERGDSAVYLCASSWGVAASGVENNQPQHFGDGTRLSIL.

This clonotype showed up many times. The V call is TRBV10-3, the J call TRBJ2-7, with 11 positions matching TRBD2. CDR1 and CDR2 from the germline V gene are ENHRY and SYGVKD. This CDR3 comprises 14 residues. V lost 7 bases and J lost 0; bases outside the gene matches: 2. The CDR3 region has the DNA TGTGCCATCAATAGCGGGAGGGCCTCCTACGAGCAGTACTTC. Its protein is CAINSGRASYEQYF.

The CDR3 sequence: CASSFSPGVGNTIYF. The DNA for the CDR3 is TGTGCCAGCAGCTTCAGTCCAGGCGTCGGAAACACCATATATTTT. J is TRBJ1-3 and V is TRBV5-6; D gene unclear. Germline V gene sequence: CDR1 SGHDT, CDR2 YYEEEE. The CDR3 totals 15 residues. V lost 2 bases and J 4 bases, leaving 13 bases between the germline ends.

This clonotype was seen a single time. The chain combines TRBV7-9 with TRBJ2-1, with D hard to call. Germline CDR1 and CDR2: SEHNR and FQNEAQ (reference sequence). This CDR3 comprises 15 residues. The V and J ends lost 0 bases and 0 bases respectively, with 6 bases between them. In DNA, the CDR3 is TGTGCCAGCAGCTTAGCAGCGCCCTCCTACAATGAGCAGTTCTTC. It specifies CASSLAAPSYNEQFF.

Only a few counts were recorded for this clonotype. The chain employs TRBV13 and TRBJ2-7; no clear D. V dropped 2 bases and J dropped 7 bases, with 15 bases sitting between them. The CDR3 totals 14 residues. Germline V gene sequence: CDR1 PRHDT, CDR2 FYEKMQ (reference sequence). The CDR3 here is CASSLMAGPGEQYF. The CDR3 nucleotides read TGTGCCAGCAGCTTAATGGCAGGACCAGGAGAGCAGTACTTC.

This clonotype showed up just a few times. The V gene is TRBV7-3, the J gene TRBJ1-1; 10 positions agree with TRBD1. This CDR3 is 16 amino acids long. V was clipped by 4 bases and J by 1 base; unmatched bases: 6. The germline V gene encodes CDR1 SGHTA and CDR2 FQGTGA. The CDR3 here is CASSYDRGRENTEAFF. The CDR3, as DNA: TGTGCCAGCAGCTACGACAGGGGGCGTGAGAACACTGAAGCTTTCTTT. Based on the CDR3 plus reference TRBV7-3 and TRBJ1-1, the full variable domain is GAGVSQTPSNKVTEKGKYVELRCDPISGHTALYWYRQSLGQGPEFLIYFQGTGAADDSGLPNDRFFAVRPEGSVSTLKIQRTERGDSAVYLCASSYDRGRENTEAFFGQGTRLTVV.

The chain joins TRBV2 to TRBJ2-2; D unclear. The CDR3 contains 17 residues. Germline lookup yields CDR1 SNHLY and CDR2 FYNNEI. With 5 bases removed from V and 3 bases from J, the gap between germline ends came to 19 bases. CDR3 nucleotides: TGTGCCAGCAGTCCCCCCTCCGGAACTCCGGACACCGGGGAGCTGTTTTTT. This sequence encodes CASSPPSGTPDTGELFF.

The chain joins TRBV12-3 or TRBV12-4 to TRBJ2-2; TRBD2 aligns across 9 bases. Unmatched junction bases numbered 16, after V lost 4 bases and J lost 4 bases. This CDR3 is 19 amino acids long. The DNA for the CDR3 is TGTGCCAGCAGTTCCGCCGGGGCGGGGGGGCCAGTTTTCACCGGGGAGCTGTTTTTT. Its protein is CASSSAGAGGPVFTGELFF.

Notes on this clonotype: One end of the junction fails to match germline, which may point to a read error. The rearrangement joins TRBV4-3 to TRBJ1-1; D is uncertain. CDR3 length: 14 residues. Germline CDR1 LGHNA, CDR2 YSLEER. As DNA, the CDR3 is TGCGCCAGCAGCCAAGAGGGGAGCCGCACTGGAGCTTTCTTT. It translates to CASSQEGSRTGAFF.

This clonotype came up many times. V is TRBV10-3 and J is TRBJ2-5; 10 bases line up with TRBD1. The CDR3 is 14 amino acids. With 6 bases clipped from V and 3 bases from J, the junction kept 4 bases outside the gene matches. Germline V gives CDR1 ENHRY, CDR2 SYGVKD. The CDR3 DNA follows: TGTGCCATCAGGGAGACAGGGGGCGAAGAGACCCAGTACTTC. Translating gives CAIRETGGEETQYF.

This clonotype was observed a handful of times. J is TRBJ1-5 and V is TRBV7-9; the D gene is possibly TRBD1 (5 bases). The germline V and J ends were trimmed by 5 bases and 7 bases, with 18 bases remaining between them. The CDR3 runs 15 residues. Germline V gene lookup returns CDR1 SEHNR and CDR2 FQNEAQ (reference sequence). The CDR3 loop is CASSQTGLIFQPQHF. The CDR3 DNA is TGTGCCAGCAGCCAAACAGGCCTAATCTTCCAGCCCCAGCATTTT.

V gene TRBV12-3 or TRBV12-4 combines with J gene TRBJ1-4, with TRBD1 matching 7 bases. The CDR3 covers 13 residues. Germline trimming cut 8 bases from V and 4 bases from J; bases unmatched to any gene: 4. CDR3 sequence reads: CASGDSDNEKLFF. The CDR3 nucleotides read TGTGCCAGCGGGGACAGCGATAATGAAAAACTGTTTTTT.